The next 15 T cell receptor beta chains were all read from a single sample in a study of blood T cell repertoires in COVID-19. Sequencing used immunoSEQ multiplex PCR; TCRdb keeps in-frame clones, though not all of them. This table has more than 150,000 clones, around four fifths appearing once. The source material was PBMCs or T cells enriched from blood (not recorded which). Receptors were obtained from a man aged 40-49 years who had recovered from COVID-19.

V usage is TRBV6-5 and J usage is TRBJ1-2; 9 nucleotides match TRBD1. CDR3 length: 14 amino acids. V was clipped by 0 bases and J by 6 bases; unmatched bases: 2. CDR1 is MNHEY, CDR2 SVGAGI, per germline. CDR3 DNA sequence: TGTGCCAGCAGTTACTCAGGACAGGGGAATGGCTACACCTTC. It codes for CASSYSGQGNGYTF.

The chain is built from TRBV27 and TRBJ1-1, with a tentative D call TRBD1 (6 bases). The germline gives CDR1 MNHEY, CDR2 SMNVEV (reference sequence). Trimming removed 4 bases at V and 3 bases at J, with 9 bases between. The length of the CDR3 is 13 residues. The CDR3 region is CASSWGLDTEAFF. DNA for the CDR3: TGTGCCAGCAGTTGGGGGCTCGACACTGAAGCTTTCTTT.

The chain carries TRBV4-3 and TRBJ1-2; TRBD1 matches 7 bases. With V trimmed by 5 bases and J by 4 bases, 16 bases remained unmatched. Germline V gene data show CDR1 as LGHNA and CDR2 as YSLEER. The CDR3 covers 17 residues. The CDR3 reads CASSEGTGTEFFYGYTF. In nucleotides, the CDR3 is TGCGCCAGCAGCGAGGGTACCGGGACAGAATTTTTCTATGGCTACACCTTC.

V gene TRBV9 combines with J gene TRBJ2-3; TRBD2 agrees at 7 bases. The CDR3 is 13 amino acids. Germline lookup yields CDR1 SGDLS and CDR2 YYNGEE. The V segment lost 7 bases and the J segment 5 bases; nucleotides outside the gene matches: 7. The CDR3 DNA reads TGTGCCAGCGGGGAGGGGCCGGGAGATACGCAGTATTTT. It specifies CASGEGPGDTQYF.

The J gene is TRBJ1-2, the V gene TRBV11-2; TRBD1 agrees at 9 bases. From germline, CDR1 is SGHAT and CDR2 FQNNGV. V lost 7 bases to trimming and J lost 6 bases; unmatched junction nucleotides: 9. There are 14 residues in the CDR3. The CDR3 is CASTRDRVTNGYTF. CDR3 sequence (DNA): TGTGCCAGCACCCGGGACAGGGTAACGAATGGCTACACCTTC.

This chain links TRBV2 with TRBJ1-5; 9 bases agree with TRBD1. The CDR3 covers 13 residues. Trimming cost V 11 bases and J 6 bases; bases outside gene matches: 8. Germline V gene lookup returns CDR1 SNHLY and CDR2 FYNNEI. Here the CDR3 reads CAGARDRVQPQHF. The CDR3 coding sequence is TGTGCCGGCGCCAGGGACAGGGTTCAGCCCCAGCATTTT.

The V gene is TRBV11-2, the J gene TRBJ2-5, with D tentatively TRBD2 (6 bases). Germline lookup yields CDR1 SGHAT and CDR2 FQNNGV. V lost 5 bases to trimming and J lost 5 bases, with 15 bases between them. The length of the CDR3 is 14 residues. CDR3 in amino acids: CASSDPRAGETQYF. The CDR3 DNA is TGTGCCAGCAGCGACCCCAGGGCGGGGGAGACCCAGTACTTC.

The V call is TRBV7-2, the J call TRBJ2-7; TRBD2 matches at 11 bases. The junction had 9 bases not matched to a gene; V was cut back by 6 bases and J by 5 bases. The V gene's germline CDR1 is SGHTA and CDR2 FQGNSA. This CDR3 has 15 residues. Written as DNA, the CDR3 is TGTGCCAGCAGAACTAGCGGGAGCCCTACCGACGAGCAGTACTTC. It is translated as CASRTSGSPTDEQYF.

The chain employs TRBV5-1 and TRBJ2-3; 8 bases line up with TRBD2. The trim removed 0 bases at V and 3 bases at J, leaving 6 bases unmatched. Per germline, CDR1 SGHRS and CDR2 YFSETQ. This CDR3 comprises 16 residues. CDR3 sequence (DNA): TGCGCCAGCAGCTTGGGTCGGGAGGGCGGAACAGATACGCAGTATTTT. Protein product: CASSLGREGGTDTQYF. The full variable domain, in which reference TRBV5-1 and TRBJ2-3 provide the parts outside the CDR3, is KAGVTQTPRYLIKTRGQQVTLSCSPISGHRSVSWYQQTPGQGLQFLFEYFSETQRNKGNFPGRFSGRQFSNSRSEMNVSTLELGDSALYLCASSLGREGGTDTQYFGPGTRLTVL.

The chain uses TRBV5-4 and TRBJ1-5; D is possibly TRBD1 (5 bases). Trimming removed 3 bases at V and 6 bases at J, with 7 bases between. CDR3 length equals 12 residues. CDR1 is SGHNT, CDR2 YYREEE, per germline (reference sequence). The CDR3 reads CASSSRGQPQHF. The CDR3 nucleotides read TGTGCCAGCAGCTCAAGGGGTCAGCCCCAGCATTTT.

The V call is TRBV18, the J call TRBJ2-1; D unclear. This CDR3 contains 17 residues. Trimming took 0 bases from V and 3 from J, leaving 15 bases between them. CDR1 and CDR2 from the germline V gene are KGHSH and LQKENI. The CDR3 loop reads CASSPPTSSFYYNEQFF. The CDR3 DNA sequence: TGTGCCAGCTCACCACCGACAAGTTCTTTCTACTACAATGAGCAGTTCTTC.

The rearrangement uses TRBV12-3 or TRBV12-4 and TRBJ1-1; D unresolved. V shed 8 bases and J shed 5 bases, with 15 bases lying between them. The CDR3 runs to 13 residues. The DNA for the CDR3 is TGTGCCAGCCGAAGGAGTCGGGGAACTGAAGCTTTCTTT. It codes for CASRRSRGTEAFF.

This clone was seen only once. The genes are TRBV6-2 or TRBV6-3 and TRBJ1-6, with 10 bases identical to TRBD1. From germline, CDR1 is MNHEY and CDR2 SVGEGT. The CDR3 is made up of 17 amino acids. Trimming cost V 4 bases and J 14 bases; bases outside gene matches: 17. The CDR3 reads CASSLPGQGDPPRTLHF. DNA of the CDR3: TGTGCCAGCAGTTTGCCAGGACAGGGGGACCCCCCGCGGACCCTCCACTTT.

This chain links TRBV9 with TRBJ1-2, with 8 bases matching TRBD1. The CDR3 covers 17 residues. With V trimmed by 0 bases and J by 3 bases, 10 bases remained unmatched. Germline CDR1 SGDLS, CDR2 YYNGEE. The CDR3 DNA sequence: TGTGCCAGCAGCGTAGAAGGGGACGGGACAGGATACTATGGCTACACCTTC. Translating gives CASSVEGDGTGYYGYTF.

The V and J genes are TRBV7-9 and TRBJ1-1; no clear D. The germline gives CDR1 SEHNR, CDR2 FQNEAQ (reference sequence). The CDR3 length is 14 residues. Deletions cut 5 bases from V and 4 bases from J, with 14 bases between. CDR3 sequence: CASSDPRESTEAFF. CDR3 DNA sequence: TGTGCCAGCAGCGATCCTAGGGAGTCCACTGAAGCTTTCTTT.